The source of this T cell receptor beta chain is a study of T cell changes during pregnancy in multiple sclerosis. Profiled with immunoSEQ multiplex PCR; TCRdb holds only in-frame clones, not every one. The profile covers about 100,000 clones, with approximately 92% appearing a single time and around 1.2% taken by the ten largest. This TCR came from a female donor with multiple sclerosis, enrolled in a pregnancy study. The material was peripheral blood, obtained in the second trimester of pregnancy.

CDR3 sequence: CASSSVAGGPTYNEQFF. CDR3 nucleotide sequence: TGTGCCAGCAGCTCCGTAGCGGGAGGGCCGACCTACAATGAGCAGTTCTTC. The chain uses TRBV28 and TRBJ2-1; TRBD2 matches at 11 bases. The CDR3 is made up of 17 amino acids. Germline CDR1 reads MDHEN; CDR2 reads SYDVKM. The V segment lost 6 bases and the J segment 2 bases; nucleotides outside the gene matches: 9.